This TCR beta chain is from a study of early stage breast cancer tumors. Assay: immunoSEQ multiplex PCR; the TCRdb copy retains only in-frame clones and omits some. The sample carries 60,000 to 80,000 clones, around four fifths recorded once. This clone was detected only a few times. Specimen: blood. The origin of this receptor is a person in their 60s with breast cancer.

The CDR3 reads CAWIWKNTEAFF. The CDR3 DNA sequence: TGTGCCTGGATTTGGAAAAACACTGAAGCTTTCTTT. The V gene is TRBV30, the J gene TRBJ1-1; D remains unclear. The germline CDR1 and CDR2 sequences are GTSNPN and SVGIG (reference sequence). The CDR3 covers 12 residues. V was shortened by 4 bases and J by 2 bases, with 8 bases between the two germline ends.